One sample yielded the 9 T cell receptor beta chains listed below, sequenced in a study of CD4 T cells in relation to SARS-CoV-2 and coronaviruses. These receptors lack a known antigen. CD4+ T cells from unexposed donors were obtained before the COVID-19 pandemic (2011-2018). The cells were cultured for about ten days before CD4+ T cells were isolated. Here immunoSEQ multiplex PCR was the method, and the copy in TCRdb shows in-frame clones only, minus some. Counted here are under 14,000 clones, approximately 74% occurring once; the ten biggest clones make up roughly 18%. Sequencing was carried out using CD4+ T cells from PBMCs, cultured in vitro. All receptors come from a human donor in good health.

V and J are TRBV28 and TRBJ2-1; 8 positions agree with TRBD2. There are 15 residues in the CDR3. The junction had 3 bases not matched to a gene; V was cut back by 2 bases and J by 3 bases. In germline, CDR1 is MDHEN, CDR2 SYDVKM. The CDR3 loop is CASSLLAGGYNEQFF. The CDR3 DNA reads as TGTGCCAGCAGTTTACTAGCGGGCGGCTACAATGAGCAGTTCTTC.

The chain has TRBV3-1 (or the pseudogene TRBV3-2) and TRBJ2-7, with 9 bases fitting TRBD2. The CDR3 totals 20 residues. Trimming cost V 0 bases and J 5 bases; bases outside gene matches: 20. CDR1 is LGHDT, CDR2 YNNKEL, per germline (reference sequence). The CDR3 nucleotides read TGTGCCAGCAGCCAAGATGGCCCCCCATGGGTAGCGGGGGACATTAACGAGCAGTACTTC. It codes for CASSQDGPPWVAGDINEQYF.

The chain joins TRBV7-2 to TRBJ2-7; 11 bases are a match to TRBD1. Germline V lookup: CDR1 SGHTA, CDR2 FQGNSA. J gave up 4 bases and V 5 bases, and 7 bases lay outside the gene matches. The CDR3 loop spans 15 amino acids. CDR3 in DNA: TGTGCCAGCAGCCTCTCAGGACAGGGGGCGTACGAGCAGTACTTC. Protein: CASSLSGQGAYEQYF. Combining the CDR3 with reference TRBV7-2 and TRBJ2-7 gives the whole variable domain GAGVSQSPSNKVTEKGKDVELRCDPISGHTALYWYRQSLGQGLEFLIYFQGNSAPDKSGLPSDRFSAERTGGSVSTLTIQRTQQEDSAVYLCASSLSGQGAYEQYFGPGTRLTVT.

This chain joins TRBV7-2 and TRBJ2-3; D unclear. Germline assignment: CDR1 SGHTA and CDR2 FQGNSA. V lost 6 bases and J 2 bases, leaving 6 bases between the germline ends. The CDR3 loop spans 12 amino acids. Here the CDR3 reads CASRSNTDTQYF. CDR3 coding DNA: TGTGCCAGCAGGTCCAACACAGATACGCAGTATTTT.

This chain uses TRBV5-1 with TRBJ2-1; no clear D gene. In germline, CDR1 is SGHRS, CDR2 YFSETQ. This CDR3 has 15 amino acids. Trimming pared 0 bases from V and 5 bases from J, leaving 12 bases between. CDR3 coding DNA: TGCGCCAGCAGCTTGGGAATATTGGGAAACAATGAGCAGTTCTTC. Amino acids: CASSLGILGNNEQFF.

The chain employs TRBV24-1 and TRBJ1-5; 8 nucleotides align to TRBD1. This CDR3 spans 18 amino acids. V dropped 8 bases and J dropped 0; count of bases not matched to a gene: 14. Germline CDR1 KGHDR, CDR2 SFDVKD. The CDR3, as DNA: TGTGCCACCACTAATTCTGGACAGGGATGTAATAGCAATCAGCCCCAGCATTTT. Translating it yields CATTNSGQGCNSNQPQHF.

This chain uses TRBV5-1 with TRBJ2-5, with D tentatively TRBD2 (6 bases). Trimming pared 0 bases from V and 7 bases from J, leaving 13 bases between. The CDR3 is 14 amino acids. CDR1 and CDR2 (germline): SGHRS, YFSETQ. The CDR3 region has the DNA TGCGCCAGCAGCTTGGGGGACGGAGCGGGGACCCAGTACTTC. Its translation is CASSLGDGAGTQYF.

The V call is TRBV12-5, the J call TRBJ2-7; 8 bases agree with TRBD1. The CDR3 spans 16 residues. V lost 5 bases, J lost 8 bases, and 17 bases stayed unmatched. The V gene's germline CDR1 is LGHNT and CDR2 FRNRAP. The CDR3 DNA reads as TGTGCTAGTGGTCTCTCCCGACAGGGGCCGTATGTGCAGCAGTACTTC. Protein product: CASGLSRQGPYVQQYF. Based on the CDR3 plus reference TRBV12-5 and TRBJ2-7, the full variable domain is DARVTQTPRHKVTEMGQEVTMRCQPILGHNTVFWYRQTMMQGLELLAYFRNRAPLDDSGMPKDRFSAEMPDATLATLKIQPSEPRDSAVYFCASGLSRQGPYVQQYFGPGTRLTVT.

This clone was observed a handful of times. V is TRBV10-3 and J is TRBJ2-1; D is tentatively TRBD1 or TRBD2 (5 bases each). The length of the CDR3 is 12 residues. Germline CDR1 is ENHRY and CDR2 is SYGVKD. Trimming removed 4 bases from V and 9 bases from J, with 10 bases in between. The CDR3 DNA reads TGTGCCATCAGTGGTAGTGGGGGTGAGCAGTTCTTC. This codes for CAISGSGGEQFF.